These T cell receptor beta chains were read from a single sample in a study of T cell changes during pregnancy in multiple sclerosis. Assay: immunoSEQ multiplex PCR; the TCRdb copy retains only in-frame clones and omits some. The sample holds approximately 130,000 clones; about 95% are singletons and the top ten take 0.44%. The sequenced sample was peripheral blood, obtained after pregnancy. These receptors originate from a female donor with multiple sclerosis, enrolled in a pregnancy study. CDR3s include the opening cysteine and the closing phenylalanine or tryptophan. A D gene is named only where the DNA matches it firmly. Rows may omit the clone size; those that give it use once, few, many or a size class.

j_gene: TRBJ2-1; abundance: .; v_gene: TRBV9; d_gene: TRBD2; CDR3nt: TGTGCCAGCAGCGTAGCTGGGGGGGAGTGGGGCAATGAGCAGTTCTTC; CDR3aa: CASSVAGGEWGNEQFF
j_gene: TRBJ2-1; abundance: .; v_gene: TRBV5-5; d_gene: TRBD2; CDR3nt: TGTGCCAGTTGGACTAGCGGGGACGAGCAGTTCTTC; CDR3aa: CASWTSGDEQFF
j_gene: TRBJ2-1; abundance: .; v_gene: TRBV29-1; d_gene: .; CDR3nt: TGCAGCGTTGAAGCGGGAGAGCAGTTCTTC; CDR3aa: CSVEAGEQFF
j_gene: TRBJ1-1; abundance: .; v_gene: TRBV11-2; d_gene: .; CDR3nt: TGTGCCAGCAGCCGGGTTGTTGAAGCTTTCTTT; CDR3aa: CASSRVVEAFF
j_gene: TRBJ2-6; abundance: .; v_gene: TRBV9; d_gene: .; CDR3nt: TGTGCCAGCAGCCAACCGTTCGGAGGCCAGGTAGGGGCCAACGTCCTGACTTTC; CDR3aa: CASSQPFGGQVGANVLTF
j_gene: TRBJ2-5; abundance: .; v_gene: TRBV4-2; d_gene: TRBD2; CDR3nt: TGTGCCAGCAGCCAAGACCGGCTAGCGGGAGGAGAGACCCAGTACTTC; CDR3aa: CASSQDRLAGGETQYF
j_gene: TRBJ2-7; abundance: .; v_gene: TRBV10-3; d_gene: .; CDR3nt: TGTGCCATCAGTGAGTCCACCTACGAGCAGTACTTC; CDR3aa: CAISESTYEQYF
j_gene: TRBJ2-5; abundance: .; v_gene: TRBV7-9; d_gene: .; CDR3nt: TGTGCCAGCAGCTTAGGAACGACAGACGTGGAGACCCAGTACTTC; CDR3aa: CASSLGTTDVETQYF
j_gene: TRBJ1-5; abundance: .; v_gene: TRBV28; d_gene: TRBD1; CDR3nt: TGTGCCAGCACCCAACAGGGGGCCCTAAATCAGCCCCAGCATTTT; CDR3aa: CASTQQGALNQPQHF
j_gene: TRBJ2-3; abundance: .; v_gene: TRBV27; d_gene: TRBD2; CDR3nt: TGTGCCAGCAGTTTATTAGGACTAGTAGGCACAGATACGCAGTATTTT; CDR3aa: CASSLLGLVGTDTQYF
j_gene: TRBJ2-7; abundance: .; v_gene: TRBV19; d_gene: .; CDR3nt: TGTGCCAGTAGTATAATGTTAGGGGTCACCTACGAGCAGTACTTC; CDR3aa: CASSIMLGVTYEQYF
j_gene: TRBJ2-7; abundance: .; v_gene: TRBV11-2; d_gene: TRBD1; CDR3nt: TGTGCCAGCAGCCGACAGGGTACCGGATCGAACGAGCAGTACTTC; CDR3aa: CASSRQGTGSNEQYF
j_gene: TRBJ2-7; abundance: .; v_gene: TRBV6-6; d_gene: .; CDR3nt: TGTGCCAGCAGCCCGCAGGGTGGCCTCTACGAGCAGTACTTC; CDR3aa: CASSPQGGLYEQYF
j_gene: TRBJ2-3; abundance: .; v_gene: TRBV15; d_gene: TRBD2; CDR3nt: TGTGCCACCAGCGGCGATACTCCGGGACTAGCGGAAGATACGCAGTATTTT; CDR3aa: CATSGDTPGLAEDTQYF
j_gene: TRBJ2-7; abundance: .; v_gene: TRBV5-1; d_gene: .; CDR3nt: TGCGCCAGCAGCTTGAGGGGCTACGAGCAGTACTTC; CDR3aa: CASSLRGYEQYF
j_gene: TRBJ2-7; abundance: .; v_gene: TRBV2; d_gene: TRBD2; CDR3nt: TGTGCCAGCAGCGCGGGGGGGAGCTCCTACGAGCAGTACTTC; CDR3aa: CASSAGGSSYEQYF
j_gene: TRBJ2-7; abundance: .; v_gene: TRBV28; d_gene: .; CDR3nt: TGTGCCACCCGACGGGGGACTCCCTACGAGCAGTACTTC; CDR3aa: CATRRGTPYEQYF
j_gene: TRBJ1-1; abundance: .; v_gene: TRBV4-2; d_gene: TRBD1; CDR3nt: TGTGCCAGCAGCCAAGTCAGGGGACAGAGATGGAACACTGAAGCTTTCTTT; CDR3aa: CASSQVRGQRWNTEAFF
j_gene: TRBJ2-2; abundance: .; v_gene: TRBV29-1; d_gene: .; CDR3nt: TGCAGCGTTGCCCCTTCCAGGGGACAAACCGGGGAGCTGTTTTTT; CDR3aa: CSVAPSRGQTGELFF
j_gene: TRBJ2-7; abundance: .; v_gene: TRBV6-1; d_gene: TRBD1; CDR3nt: TGTGCCAGCAGTGAAATTTGGGACAGGGATTTTTCTTTTTCCTACGAGCAGTACTTC; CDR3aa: CASSEIWDRDFSFSYEQYF
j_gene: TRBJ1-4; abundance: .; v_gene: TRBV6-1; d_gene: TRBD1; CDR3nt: TGTGCCAGCAGCCCCATGACAGGGGGCAAGGAAAAACTGTTTTTT; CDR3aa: CASSPMTGGKEKLFF
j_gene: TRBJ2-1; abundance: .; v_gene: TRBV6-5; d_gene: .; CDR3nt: TGTGCCAGCAGTTCTTTAAGCGGGCCCTCCTACAATGAGCAGTTCTTC; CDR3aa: CASSSLSGPSYNEQFF
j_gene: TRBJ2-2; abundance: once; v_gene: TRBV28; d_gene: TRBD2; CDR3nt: TGTGCCAGCAGTTTATCCGGCGGGAGGACCACCGGGGAGCTGTTTTTT; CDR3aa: CASSLSGGRTTGELFF
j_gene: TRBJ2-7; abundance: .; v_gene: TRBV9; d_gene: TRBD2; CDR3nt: TGTGCCAGCAGCCCGGGCCTACTAGCGGCACCGTACGAGCAGTACTTC; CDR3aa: CASSPGLLAAPYEQYF
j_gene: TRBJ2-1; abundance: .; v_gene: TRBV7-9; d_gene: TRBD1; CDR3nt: TGTGCCAGCAGCCATTGGACAGGGGGCTTGAGGAATGAGCAGTTCTTC; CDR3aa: CASSHWTGGLRNEQFF
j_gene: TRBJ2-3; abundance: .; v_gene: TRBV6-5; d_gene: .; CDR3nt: TGTGCCAGCAGTTACTCCCTAGTAGATACGCAGTATTTT; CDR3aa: CASSYSLVDTQYF
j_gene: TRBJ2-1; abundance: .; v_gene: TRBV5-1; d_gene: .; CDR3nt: TGCGCCAGCAGCATGGTCGGTTCGTCGGACAATGAGCAGTTCTTC; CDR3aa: CASSMVGSSDNEQFF
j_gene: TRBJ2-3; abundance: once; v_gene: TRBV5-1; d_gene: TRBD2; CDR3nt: TGCGCCAGCAGCCTAGGGACTAGCGGGAGATTCACAGATACGCAGTATTTT; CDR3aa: CASSLGTSGRFTDTQYF
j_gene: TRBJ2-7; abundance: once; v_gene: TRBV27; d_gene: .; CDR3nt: TGTGCCAGCATGCCAGGGCATGCCTACGAGCAGTACTTC; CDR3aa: CASMPGHAYEQYF
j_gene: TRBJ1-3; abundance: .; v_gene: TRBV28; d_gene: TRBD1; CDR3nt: TGTGCCAGCAGTTTACCGATGGGACAGGGGTCTGGAAACACCATATATTTT; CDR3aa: CASSLPMGQGSGNTIYF
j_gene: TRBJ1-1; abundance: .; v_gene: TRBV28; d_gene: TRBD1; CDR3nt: TGTGCCAGCAGTGACAGGGACACTGAAGCTTTCTTT; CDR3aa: CASSDRDTEAFF
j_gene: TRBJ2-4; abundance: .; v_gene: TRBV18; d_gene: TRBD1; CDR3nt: TGTGCCAGCTCACCGCTAACCGGGACAGCGAACATTCAGTACTTC; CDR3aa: CASSPLTGTANIQYF
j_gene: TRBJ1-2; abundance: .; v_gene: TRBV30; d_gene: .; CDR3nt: TGTGCCTGGAGCCCCTGGAGTGGTGGCTACACCTTC; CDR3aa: CAWSPWSGGYTF
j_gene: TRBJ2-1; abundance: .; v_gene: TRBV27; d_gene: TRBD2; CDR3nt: TGTGCCAGCAGTCCACTAGCGGGAGGTTACAATGAGCAGTTCTTC; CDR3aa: CASSPLAGGYNEQFF
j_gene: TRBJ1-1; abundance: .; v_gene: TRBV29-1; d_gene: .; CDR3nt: TGCAGCGTGCAGTACAGGGTACCTCACCCGGACACTGAAGCTTTCTTT; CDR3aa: CSVQYRVPHPDTEAFF
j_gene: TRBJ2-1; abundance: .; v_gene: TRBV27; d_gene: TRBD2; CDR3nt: TGTGCCAGCAGTATCGATAGCGGGAGTTACAATGAGCAGTTCTTC; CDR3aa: CASSIDSGSYNEQFF
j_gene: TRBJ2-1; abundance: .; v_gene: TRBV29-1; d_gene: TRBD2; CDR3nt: TGCAGCGGACGACTGGCGGGAGGGCCAGTGGATGAGCAGTTCTTC; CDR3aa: CSGRLAGGPVDEQFF
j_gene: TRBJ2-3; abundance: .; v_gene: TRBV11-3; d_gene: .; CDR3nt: TGTGCCAGCAGCTTAGACCAACTCACAGATACGCAGTATTTT; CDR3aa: CASSLDQLTDTQYF
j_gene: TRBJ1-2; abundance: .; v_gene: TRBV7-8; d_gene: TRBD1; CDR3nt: TGTGCCAGCAGCGGAATCACAGGGGGAATTAACTATGGCTACACCTTC; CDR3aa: CASSGITGGINYGYTF
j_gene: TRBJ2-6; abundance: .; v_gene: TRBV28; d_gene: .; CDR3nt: TGTGCCAGCAGTTCCGTTACAGGGCGGGAGCCTGGGGCCAACGTCCTGACTTTC; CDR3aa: CASSSVTGREPGANVLTF
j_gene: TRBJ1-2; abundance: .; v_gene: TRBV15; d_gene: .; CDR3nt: TGTGCCACCAGCAGAGATATGCAGGGTGGCTACACCTTC; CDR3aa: CATSRDMQGGYTF
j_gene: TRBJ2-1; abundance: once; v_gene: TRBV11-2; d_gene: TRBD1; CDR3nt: TGTGCCAGCAGCCTACGGACAGGCGGCAATGAGCAGTTCTTC; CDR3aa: CASSLRTGGNEQFF
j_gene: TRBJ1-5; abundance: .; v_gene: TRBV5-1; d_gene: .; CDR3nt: TGCGCCAGCAGCCCCTATAGCAATCAGCCCCAGCATTTT; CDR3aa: CASSPYSNQPQHF
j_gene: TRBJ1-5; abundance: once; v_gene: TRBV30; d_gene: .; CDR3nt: TGTGCCTGGAGTGTACAACACGCAGGCCATCAGCCCCAGCATTTT; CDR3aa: CAWSVQHAGHQPQHF
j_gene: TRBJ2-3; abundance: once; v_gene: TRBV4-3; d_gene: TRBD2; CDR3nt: TGCGCCAGCAGCCAAGATGCCCCAGCGGGAGGGTACACAGATACGCAGTATTTT; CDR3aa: CASSQDAPAGGYTDTQYF
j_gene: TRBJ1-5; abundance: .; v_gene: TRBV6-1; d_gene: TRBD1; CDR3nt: TGTGCCAGCAGTGCCGACAGGGGGTATCAGCCCCAGCATTTT; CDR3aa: CASSADRGYQPQHF
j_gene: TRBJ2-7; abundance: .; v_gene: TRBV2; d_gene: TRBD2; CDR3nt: TGTGCCAGCAGAAGGAGGACTAGCGGGAGGGCCCCCGAGCAGTACTTC; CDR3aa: CASRRRTSGRAPEQYF
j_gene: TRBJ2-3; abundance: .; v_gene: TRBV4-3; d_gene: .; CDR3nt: TGCGCCAGCAGCCAAGATGGAGGGGATACGCAGTATTTT; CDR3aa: CASSQDGGDTQYF
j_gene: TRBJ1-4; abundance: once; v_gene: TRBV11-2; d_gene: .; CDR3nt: TGTGCCAGCAGCTTAGAGTACCTCGGAGGGGAAAAACTGTTTTTT; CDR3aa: CASSLEYLGGEKLFF
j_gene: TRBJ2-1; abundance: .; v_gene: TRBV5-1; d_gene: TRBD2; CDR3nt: TGCGCCAGCAGCTTCTCTAGCGGGAGGATCTACAATGAGCAGTTCTTC; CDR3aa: CASSFSSGRIYNEQFF
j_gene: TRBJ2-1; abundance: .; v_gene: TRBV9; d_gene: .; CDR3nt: TGTGCCAGCAGCGCCGTCGGGACAACCTACAATGAGCAGTTCTTC; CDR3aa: CASSAVGTTYNEQFF
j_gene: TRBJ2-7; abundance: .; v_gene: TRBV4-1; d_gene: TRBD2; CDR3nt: TGCGCCAGCAGCCAAGATGGGTCGGGGGGTTACTACGAGCAGTACTTC; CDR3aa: CASSQDGSGGYYEQYF
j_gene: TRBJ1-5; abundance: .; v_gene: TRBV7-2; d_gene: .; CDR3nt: TGTGCCAGCAGCCCCCAGGGGAATCAGCCCCAGCATTTT; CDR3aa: CASSPQGNQPQHF
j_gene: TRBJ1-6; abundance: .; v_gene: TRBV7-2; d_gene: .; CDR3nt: TGTGCCAGCAGCTTGGGGAGAAATTCACCCCTCCACTTT; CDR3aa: CASSLGRNSPLHF
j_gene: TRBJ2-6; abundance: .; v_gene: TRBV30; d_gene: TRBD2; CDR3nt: TGTGCCTGGGCCGCGGGGGGGCTATACTCTGGGGCCAACGTCCTGACTTTC; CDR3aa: CAWAAGGLYSGANVLTF
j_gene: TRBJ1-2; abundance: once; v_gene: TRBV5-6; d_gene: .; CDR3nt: TGTGCCAGCAGCTTTTGGGCAGCGGCCCCCACTTATGGCTACACCTTC; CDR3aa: CASSFWAAAPTYGYTF
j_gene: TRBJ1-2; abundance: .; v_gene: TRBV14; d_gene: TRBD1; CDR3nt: TGTGCCAGCAGCCCAAGACAGGGCGGAAGCTACACCTTC; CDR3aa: CASSPRQGGSYTF
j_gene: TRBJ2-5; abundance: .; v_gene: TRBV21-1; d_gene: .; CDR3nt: TGTGCCAGCAGCAAGACAGTTAAGGGGTACCAAGAGACCCAGTACTTC; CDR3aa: CASSKTVKGYQETQYF